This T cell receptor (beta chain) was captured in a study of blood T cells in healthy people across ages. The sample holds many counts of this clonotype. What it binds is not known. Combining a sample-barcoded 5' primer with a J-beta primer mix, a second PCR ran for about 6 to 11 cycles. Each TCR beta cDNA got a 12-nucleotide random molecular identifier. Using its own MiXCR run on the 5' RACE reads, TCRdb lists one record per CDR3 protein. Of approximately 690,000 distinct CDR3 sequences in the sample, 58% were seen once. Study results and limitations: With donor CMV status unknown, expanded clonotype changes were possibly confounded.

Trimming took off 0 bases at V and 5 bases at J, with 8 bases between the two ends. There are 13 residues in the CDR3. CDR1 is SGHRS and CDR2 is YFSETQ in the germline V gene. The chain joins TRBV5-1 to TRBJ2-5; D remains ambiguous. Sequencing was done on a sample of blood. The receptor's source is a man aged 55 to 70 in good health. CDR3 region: CASSLGLWETQYF. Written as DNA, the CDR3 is TGCGCCAGCAGCTTGGGTCTGTGGGAGACCCAGTACTTC.